This T cell receptor beta chain was sequenced during a study of T cells after yellow fever vaccination (dated by TCRdb to the late 2010s). Regarding the study in general: The SMART-Seq v4 Ultra Low Input RNA kit was used to prepare libraries from fractions with low cell numbers. Bulk TCR alpha and beta repertoires were sequenced longitudinally to track T-cell clones before and after primary and booster YFV17D yellow fever vaccination. Blood was drawn at multiple timepoints before and after primary and secondary immunization, with bulk PBMC replicates and cell subsets isolated. Two healthy male donors, one aged 18 to 30 and one aged 30 to 40 years, made up the cohort.

Paper-wide results and their limitations: FACS-sorted repertoires could contain abundant contaminating clonotypes from the bulk population, so computational filtering was required. Most clones expanded after primary vaccination (roughly 96% of CD4 and around 88% of CD8) were re-detected after the booster, suggesting that broad memory maintenance occurred. The study included only a couple of donors, which limits how far the findings can be generalized. The secondary T-cell response was weaker than the primary response but faster, peaking on day 5 instead of day 15. A small share of clonotypes occurred in both CD4 and CD8 compartments, likely arising from convergent recombination.

The sample holds a few counts of this clonotype. This receptor's antigen is unknown. No base quality values were provided; no much bigger clone lies one nucleotide off. CDR1 MDHEN and CDR2 SYDVKM are derived from the germline V gene. Between the V and J ends, shortened by 8 bases and 2 bases respectively, the junction contains 18 bases. The CDR3 starts with the cysteine, ends with the phenylalanine, and has 15 residues. Only the CDR3 part of the read is kept: 45 bases, read in frame from the first base. The treatment or condition label of this sample denotes: live attenuated yellow fever vaccine strain. At each blood-draw timepoint, two biological replicates of bulk PBMCs were obtained. A standard Ficoll-Paque protocol was used to isolate PBMCs from peripheral blood. TriZol was used to extract RNA from bulk PBMCs, CD4 and CD8 fractions, and dextramer-positive and dextramer-negative fractions. TCR cDNA was synthesized by 5'RACE template switching, which introduced a universal primer site and unique molecular identifiers. cDNA synthesis was primed from both the TCR alpha and TCR beta constant segments. Two PCR steps were used to amplify libraries, with sample barcodes and sequencing adapters being added in the second step. Sequencing of libraries was performed on Illumina HiSeq 2500 (2x100 bp) or NovaSeq (2x150 bp). Per the authors' processing: Reads were demultiplexed and collapsed into UMI consensus sequences with MIGEC, and V(D)J alignment was performed with MiXCR. Using edgeR on replicate PBMC samples, clonotypes were called vaccine-responding if FDR was below 0.01 and the log2 fold change was above 5 up to day 15. Each bulk clonotype received a CD4 or CD8 identity based on whether the sequenced CD4 or CD8 repertoire contained that clonotype at higher abundance. TCRdb reran the public reads through fastp at Q25 and MiXCR, keeping productive beta chains. Duplicate CDR3 protein sequences are folded into a single record with the most common DNA and genes. The V and J calls were not made by the authors but by TCRdb's processing. Recorded for this sample are about 500,000 distinct CDR3 sequences; about 17% of them occurred a single time. The biggest ten clones account for 17% of the sample.

The origin of this receptor is a man between 18 and 29 years old who received the YFV17D yellow fever vaccine. The chain was built from TRBV28 and TRBJ2-5; TRBD2 is perhaps the D gene, given 5 matching bases. Sequencing used PBMCs, obtained roughly 5 days after the first yellow fever vaccination. The CDR3 amino acid sequence is: CASVRGRMGQETQYF. Here is the DNA: TGTGCCAGCGTTCGGGGAAGAATGGGGCAAGAGACCCAGTACTTC.